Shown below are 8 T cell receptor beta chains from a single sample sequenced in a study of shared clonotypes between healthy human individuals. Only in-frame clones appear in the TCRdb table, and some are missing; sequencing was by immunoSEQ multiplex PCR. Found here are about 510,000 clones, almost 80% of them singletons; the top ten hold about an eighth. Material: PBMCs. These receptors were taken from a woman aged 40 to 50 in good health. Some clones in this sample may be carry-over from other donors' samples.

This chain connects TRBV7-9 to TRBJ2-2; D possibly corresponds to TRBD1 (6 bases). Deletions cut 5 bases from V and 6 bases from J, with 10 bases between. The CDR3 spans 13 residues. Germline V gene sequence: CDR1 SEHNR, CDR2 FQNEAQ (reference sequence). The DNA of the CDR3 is TGTGCCAGCAGCCCAGGGGCTTCCGGGGAGCTGTTTTTT. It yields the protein CASSPGASGELFF. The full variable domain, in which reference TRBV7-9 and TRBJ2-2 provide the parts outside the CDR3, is DTGVSQNPRHKITKRGQNVTFRCDPISEHNRLYWYRQTLGQGPEFLTYFQNEAQLEKSRLLSDRFSAERPKGSFSTLEIQRTEQGDSAMYLCASSPGASGELFFGEGSRLTVL.

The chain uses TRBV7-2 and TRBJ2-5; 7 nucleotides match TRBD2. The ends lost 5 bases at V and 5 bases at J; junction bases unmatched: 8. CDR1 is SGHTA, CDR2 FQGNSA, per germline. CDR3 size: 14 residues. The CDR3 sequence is CASSLRVGGETQYF. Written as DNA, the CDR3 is TGTGCCAGCAGCCTTAGGGTGGGGGGGGAGACCCAGTACTTC.

The CDR3 reads CASSLYRGPMNTEAFF. The DNA for the CDR3 is TGTGCCAGCAGCCTTTACAGGGGGCCCATGAACACTGAAGCTTTCTTT. The V call is TRBV7-6, the J call TRBJ1-1, with 9 bases aligning to TRBD1. The germline V gene encodes CDR1 SGHVS and CDR2 FNYEAQ. The CDR3 loop spans 16 amino acids. J was trimmed by 0 bases and V by 5 bases; bases with no gene match: 7.

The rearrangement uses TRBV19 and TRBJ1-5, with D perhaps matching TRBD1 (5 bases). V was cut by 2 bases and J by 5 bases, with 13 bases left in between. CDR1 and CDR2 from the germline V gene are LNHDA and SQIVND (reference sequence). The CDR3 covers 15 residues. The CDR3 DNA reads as TGTGCCAGTAGTATACAGGGTAGACAACATCAGCCCCAGCATTTT. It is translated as CASSIQGRQHQPQHF.

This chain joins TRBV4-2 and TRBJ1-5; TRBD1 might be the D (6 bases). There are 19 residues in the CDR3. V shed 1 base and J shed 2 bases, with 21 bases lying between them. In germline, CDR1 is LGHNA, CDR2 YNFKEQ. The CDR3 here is CASSQVSTGTPTGNQPQHF. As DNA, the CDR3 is TGTGCCAGCAGCCAAGTCTCAACCGGGACACCAACCGGCAATCAGCCCCAGCATTTT.

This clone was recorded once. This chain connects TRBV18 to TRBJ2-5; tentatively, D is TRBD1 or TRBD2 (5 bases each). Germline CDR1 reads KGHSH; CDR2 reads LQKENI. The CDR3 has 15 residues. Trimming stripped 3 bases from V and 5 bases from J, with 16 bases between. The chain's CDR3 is CASSPLRDRWETQYF. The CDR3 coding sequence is TGTGCCAGCTCACCCTTGAGGGACCGGTGGGAGACCCAGTACTTC.

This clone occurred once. The CDR3 protein is CASSSGQAYTGELFF. The CDR3 DNA is TGTGCCAGCAGCTCGGGACAGGCGTACACCGGGGAGCTGTTTTTT. The V call is TRBV7-3, the J call TRBJ2-2; 8 bases fit TRBD1. Germline lookup yields CDR1 SGHTA and CDR2 FQGTGA. Losses at the gene ends were 4 bases for V and 3 bases for J; bases not matched to a gene: 4. There are 15 residues in the CDR3.

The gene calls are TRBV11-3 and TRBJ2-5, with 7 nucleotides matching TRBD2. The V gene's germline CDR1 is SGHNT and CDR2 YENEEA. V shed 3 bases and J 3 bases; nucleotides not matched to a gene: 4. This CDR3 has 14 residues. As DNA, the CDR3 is TGTGCCAGCAGCTTTGGCGGGAGTGAAGAGACCCAGTACTTC. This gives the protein CASSFGGSEETQYF. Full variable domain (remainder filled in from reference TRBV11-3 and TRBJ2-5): EAGVVQSPRYKIIEKKQPVAFWCNPISGHNTLYWYLQNLGQGPELLIRYENEEAVDDSQLPKDRFSAERLKGVDSTLKIQPAELGDSAVYLCASSFGGSEETQYFGPGTRLLVL.